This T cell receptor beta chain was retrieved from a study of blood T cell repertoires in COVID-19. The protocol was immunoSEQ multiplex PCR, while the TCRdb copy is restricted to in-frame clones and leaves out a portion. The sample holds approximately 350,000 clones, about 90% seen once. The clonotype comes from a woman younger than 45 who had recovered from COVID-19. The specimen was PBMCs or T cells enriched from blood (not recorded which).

CDR3 DNA: TGTGCCAGTAGTCCCCGGACTAGCGGGGAGGCCGATACGCAGTATTTT. Translation: CASSPRTSGEADTQYF. The chain uses TRBV19 and TRBJ2-3; 12 positions match TRBD2. Trimming at V came to 5 bases and at J to 6 bases, leaving 9 bases not matched to a gene. This CDR3 has 16 residues. Germline V lookup: CDR1 LNHDA, CDR2 SQIVND (reference sequence).